This T cell receptor (beta chain) appears in the sequencing data of a study of blood T cell repertoires in COVID-19. On the study more broadly: Samples taken during acute and convalescent COVID-19 were collected in the United States, Italy and Spain. T cells, B-cell-depleted T cells, or PBMCs supplied cDNA or gDNA.

As originally analysed: It was from reference gene primer amplification that nucleated cell counts were estimated. Only in-frame clones appear in the TCRdb table, and some are missing; sequencing was by immunoSEQ multiplex PCR. Clone size and the V and J calls come from that table; the DNA yielded D and trimming. The sample shows 120,000 to 150,000 clones, more than 75% of them seen only once. The trim removed 4 bases at V and 2 bases at J, leaving 4 bases unmatched. Per germline, CDR1 LNHDA and CDR2 SQIVND (reference sequence). The CDR3 totals 15 residues. Material: peripheral blood. The V gene is TRBV19, the J gene TRBJ1-4; 7 nucleotides agree with TRBD1. This clonotype originated in a woman between 50 and 59 years old with acute or convalescent COVID-19. The CDR3 region is CASSTGTVTNEKLFF. DNA of the CDR3: TGTGCCAGTAGTACAGGGACAGTGACTAATGAAAAACTGTTTTTT.